Below, 9 T cell receptor beta chains from the same sample are listed, as sequenced in a study of glioma-infiltrating T cells after dendritic cell vaccination. The time point is: after dendritic cell vaccination, including at tumor progression/relapse. Profiling relied on immunoSEQ multiplex PCR, and the TCRdb table lists in-frame clones only, not all of them. The table shows roughly 85,000 clones, with roughly 85% occurring only once. The input for sequencing was blood, taken after dendritic cell vaccination. Receptor source: a human donor with glioblastoma.

The chain recombines TRBV27 with TRBJ2-7, with 8 bases identical to TRBD1. This CDR3 region has 13 residues. V was pared by 9 bases and J by 0 bases, with 4 bases of the junction left unmatched. CDR1 is MNHEY, CDR2 SMNVEV, per germline (reference sequence). The CDR3 nucleotides read TGTGCCAGTCGTCAGGGGGCCTCCTACGAGCAGTACTTC. Translation: CASRQGASYEQYF.

This rearrangement joins TRBV5-6 to TRBJ2-3; possibly TRBD2 for D (5 bases). CDR3 length: 14 amino acids. V lost 4 bases and J 7 bases, leaving 16 bases between the germline ends. Germline CDR1 and CDR2: SGHDT and YYEEEE. The CDR3 here is CASSQPGWRHTQYF. CDR3 nucleotide sequence: TGTGCCAGCAGCCAGCCGGGCTGGAGGCATACGCAGTATTTT.

The rearrangement uses TRBV28 and TRBJ1-1; D perhaps matches TRBD1 (6 bases). The V end was cut by 4 bases, the J end by 8 bases, with 8 bases between. CDR1 MDHEN and CDR2 SYDVKM come from the germline V gene. CDR3 length: 11 residues. CDR3 sequence reads: CASSSDREAFF. DNA for the CDR3: TGTGCCAGCAGTTCGGACAGAGAAGCTTTCTTT.

This clone was observed a handful of times. This chain joins TRBV6-1 and TRBJ2-3; 13 positions agree with TRBD2. Germline V gene sequence: CDR1 MNHNS, CDR2 SASEGT. The CDR3 is made up of 14 amino acids. With V trimmed by 7 bases and J by 7 bases, 5 bases remained unmatched. The CDR3 DNA follows: TGTGCCAGCACCCAGGGGACTAGCGGGAATACGCAGTATTTT. Residues: CASTQGTSGNTQYF.

The chain is built from TRBV21-1 and TRBJ1-3; the table assigns TRBD1, which was not confirmed against the DNA. TRBV21-1 is listed as a pseudogene. The CDR3 extends over 18 amino acids. Here the CDR3 reads CASSKVWDTFCSGNTIYF. In DNA, the CDR3 is TGTGCCAGCAGCAAAGTATGGGACACCTTTTGCTCTGGAAACACCATATATTTT.

Comments on this clone: One end of the junction varies from germline; a read error may be responsible. DNA of the CDR3: TGTGCCAGCAGTGATCTCGCGGGGGGCAAATCCTACAATGGGCAGTTCTTC. The encoded protein is CASSDLAGGKSYNGQFF. The rearrangement joins TRBV6-1 to TRBJ2-1; 8 bases align to TRBD2. Germline CDR1 reads MNHNS; CDR2 reads SASEGT. This CDR3 has 17 residues.

The chain is built from TRBV15 and TRBJ2-1, with D possibly being TRBD2 (7 bases). The ends were cut back, 3 bases at V and 7 bases at J, with 16 bases in the middle. Germline V gene data show CDR1 as LNHNV and CDR2 as YYDKDF (reference sequence). The CDR3 contains 15 residues. CDR3 in DNA: TGTGCCACCAGCAGGGGAGGGGGGGCTGTTAATGAGCAGTTCTTC. Residues: CATSRGGGAVNEQFF.

The rearrangement uses TRBV5-4 and TRBJ2-1; 10 bases are a match to TRBD2. J gave up 5 bases and V 4 bases, and 9 bases lay outside the gene matches. Germline V lookup: CDR1 SGHNT, CDR2 YYREEE (reference sequence). This CDR3 has 16 residues. The CDR3 protein is CASSLRRLAGNNEQFF. CDR3 in DNA: TGTGCCAGCAGCCTCCGGAGACTAGCGGGTAACAATGAGCAGTTCTTC.

This rearrangement joins TRBV7-2 to TRBJ2-5, with no clear D. Germline V gene lookup returns CDR1 SGHTA and CDR2 FQGNSA. This CDR3 comprises 15 residues. V shed 5 bases and J shed 5 bases, with 18 bases lying between them. The CDR3 loop is CASSLVPITMETQYF. Written as DNA, the CDR3 is TGTGCCAGCAGCCTGGTACCAATTACTATGGAGACCCAGTACTTC.